This T cell receptor (beta chain) was recovered during a study of CD8+ T cells in alopecia areata. As to treatment: oral pan-JAK inhibitor, 5-10 mg twice daily. This clone was seen just once. This CDR3 is built from 13 residues. V dropped 7 bases and J dropped 1 base, with 11 bases sitting between them. Germline V gene lookup returns CDR1 SGHRS and CDR2 YFSETQ. Sequencing used cDNA as its template, made by extracting RNA and reverse transcribing it. Sequenced by immunoSEQ multiplex PCR; TCRdb stores in-frame clones only, minus some. The sample carries under 250,000 clones, around 66% recorded once. The chain uses TRBV5-1 and TRBJ2-5; D ambiguous. This TCR came from a human donor with alopecia areata. Here the sequenced sample was CD4+ T cells sorted from blood, taken at approximately week 42, from a patient treated with tofacitinib. CDR3 DNA: TGCGCCAGCTCAATACGAACCCAAGAGACCCAGTACTTC. Amino acid sequence: CASSIRTQETQYF.